What follows describes a single T cell receptor beta chain. Its specificity is not known. The sample's treatment: roughly 18 received Ad26.COV2.S at low or high dose, single or two shots; about 5 received placebo; per-sample allocation not given. Sampling occurred on day 63 after the first vaccine or placebo injection. Trimming removed 8 bases at V and 6 bases at J, with 14 bases between. The CDR3 contains 14 residues. Germline CDR1 and CDR2: SNHLY and FYNNEI. The sample comes from a study of Ad26.COV2.S vaccination and SARS-CoV-2 variants. Whole-study findings and limits: Possibly, TCR breadth and depth analyses underestimated total T cell responses. Participants in the vaccine arm had higher spike-specific TCR breadth; placebo recipients had lower. Participants given vaccine showed non-spike TCR breadth similar to that of placebo recipients.

Clones were sequenced by immunoSEQ multiplex PCR, and TCRdb holds only the in-frame ones, with some missing. The sample carries around 450,000 clones, roughly 87% recorded once. The chain recombines TRBV2 with TRBJ1-6; D is uncertain. The clonotype comes from a person aged 18-60 years who received the Ad26.COV2.S COVID-19 vaccine or a placebo. Sequencing was performed on peripheral blood, taken in a trial of Ad26.COV2.S vaccine versus placebo. Here the CDR3 DNA reads TGTGCCAGCTTGTGGAGTTCGGCTAATTCACCCCTCCACTTT. Protein product: CASLWSSANSPLHF.